Shown below are 29 T cell receptor beta chains from a single sample sequenced in a study of blood T cell repertoires in COVID-19. TCRdb's table, derived via immunoSEQ multiplex PCR, lists solely in-frame clones and lacks some. Among over 110,000 clones listed, approximately 88% were seen once. Material: peripheral blood. The receptors derive from a human donor in a cohort sampled during active COVID-19.

The chain employs TRBV12-3 or TRBV12-4 and TRBJ2-7; D is perhaps TRBD1 (6 bases). CDR3 length: 13 amino acids. V lost 3 bases and J 3 bases, leaving 9 bases between the germline ends. This chain's CDR3 is CASSLTGDYEQYF. Here the CDR3 DNA reads TGTGCCAGCAGTTTGACAGGAGACTACGAGCAGTACTTC.

The chain carries TRBV19 and TRBJ1-5; D is unclear. Germline V gene data show CDR1 as LNHDA and CDR2 as SQIVND (reference sequence). This CDR3 has 12 residues. Trimming took off 3 bases at V and 6 bases at J, with 6 bases between the two ends. The CDR3: CASSMSGQPQHF. CDR3 bases: TGTGCCAGTAGTATGTCCGGTCAGCCCCAGCATTTT. The whole variable domain, remainder taken from reference TRBV19 and TRBJ1-5, is DGGITQSPKYLFRKEGQNVTLSCEQNLNHDAMYWYRQDPGQGLRLIYYSQIVNDFQKGDIAEGYSVSREKKESFPLTVTSAQKNPTAFYLCASSMSGQPQHFGDGTRLSIL.

J is TRBJ2-1 and V is TRBV9; weak D call: TRBD2 (7 bases). The germline CDR1 and CDR2 sequences are SGDLS and YYNGEE. The V end was cut by 4 bases, the J end by 8 bases, with 19 bases between. The CDR3 extends over 15 amino acids. The CDR3 here is CASSRASGRGDEQFF. CDR3 coding DNA: TGTGCCAGCAGCCGGGCCTCGGGGAGGGGGGATGAGCAGTTCTTC.

This clone was seen just once. The V call is TRBV19, the J call TRBJ2-7; tentative D call: TRBD1 (5 bases). CDR3 size: 16 residues. Germline V lookup: CDR1 LNHDA, CDR2 SQIVND (reference sequence). The V end was cut by 2 bases, the J end by 1 base, with 15 bases between. CDR3 amino acids: CASSIFGQGTSYEQYF. The CDR3 DNA is TGTGCCAGTAGTATATTTGGTCAGGGAACGTCCTACGAGCAGTACTTC.

The chain uses TRBV7-9 and TRBJ1-2; D gene uncertain. Germline V CDR1 and CDR2: SEHNR, FQNEAQ (reference sequence). The V end lost 6 bases, the J end lost 4 bases, and 6 bases lay between the germline ends. The CDR3 covers 11 residues. The CDR3 nucleotides read TGTGCCAGCAGGGACTCCTATGGCTACACCTTC. It yields the protein CASRDSYGYTF.

The chain couples TRBV5-4 to TRBJ1-2; weak D call: TRBD1 (6 bases). The CDR3 is made up of 13 amino acids. Germline-derived CDR1 and CDR2 are SGHNT and YYREEE (reference sequence). V was shortened by 4 bases and J by 6 bases, with 13 bases between the two germline ends. This CDR3 reads CASSLIGGDGYTF. Written as DNA, the CDR3 is TGTGCCAGCAGCCTAATTGGGGGCGATGGCTACACCTTC.

The CDR3 region has the DNA TGTGCCTGGAGCCCCGGGCAGGGGGTGGTATACGAGCAGTACTTC. Translation: CAWSPGQGVVYEQYF. The chain links TRBV30 to TRBJ2-7; 7 bases are a match to TRBD1. Germline CDR1 is GTSNPN and CDR2 is SVGIG (reference sequence). This CDR3 comprises 15 residues. V trimming: 3 bases; J trimming: 4 bases; junction bases outside the gene matches: 12. Using reference TRBV30 and TRBJ2-7 for the parts outside the CDR3, the full variable domain is SQTIHQWPATLVQPVGSPLSLECTVEGTSNPNLYWYRQAAGRGLQLLFYSVGIGQISSEVPQNLSASRPQDRQFILSSKKLLLSDSGFYLCAWSPGQGVVYEQYFGPGTRLTVT.

The chain combines TRBV12-3 or TRBV12-4 with TRBJ2-7, with D maybe TRBD2 (6 bases). The CDR3 is 12 residues long. V was clipped by 6 bases and J by 1 base, with 7 bases between them. CDR3 in DNA: TGTGCCAGCAGGGGGACTTCCTACGAGCAGTACTTC. Translating it yields CASRGTSYEQYF.

The rearrangement links TRBV5-1 to TRBJ1-1; TRBD1 aligns across 8 bases. Germline loops: CDR1 SGHRS, CDR2 YFSETQ. The CDR3 sequence is 16 residues long. The V segment lost 4 bases and the J segment 0 bases; nucleotides outside the gene matches: 8. This CDR3 reads CASSEQGAPMNTEAFF. DNA for the CDR3: TGCGCCAGCAGCGAGCAGGGGGCTCCCATGAACACTGAAGCTTTCTTT.

The genes are TRBV6-5 and TRBJ2-1; 7 nucleotides agree with TRBD2. Germline V gene data show CDR1 as MNHEY and CDR2 as SVGAGI. The CDR3 runs 16 residues. V trimming: 0 bases; J trimming: 9 bases; junction bases outside the gene matches: 11. The CDR3 spells CASSYSWIIRGGEQFF. CDR3 DNA: TGTGCCAGCAGTTACTCGTGGATAATCCGCGGGGGTGAGCAGTTCTTC.

The V gene is TRBV2, the J gene TRBJ2-7; 7 bases are a match to TRBD1. Trimming cost V 6 bases and J 2 bases; bases outside gene matches: 10. The CDR3 extends over 15 amino acids. The V gene's germline CDR1 is SNHLY and CDR2 FYNNEI. In DNA, the CDR3 is TGTGCCAGCAGGGGCCTTGGACAGGCCGCCTACGAGCAGTACTTC. Translating gives CASRGLGQAAYEQYF.

The chain couples TRBV3-1 (or the pseudogene TRBV3-2) to TRBJ2-2, with 11 bases matching TRBD2. CDR3 length: 20 amino acids. Germline assignment: CDR1 LGHDT and CDR2 YNNKEL (reference sequence). V shed 0 bases, J shed 1 base, and the junction held 10 bases outside the gene matches. The CDR3 region has the DNA TGTGCCAGCAGCCAAGATGGGTCTAGCGGGGGGCCCGAGAACACCGGGGAGCTGTTTTTT. This encodes CASSQDGSSGGPENTGELFF.

This clone appeared a single time. The chain employs TRBV5-4 and TRBJ2-5, with D perhaps TRBD2 (5 bases). V lost 1 base, J lost 3 bases, and 10 bases lay in between. The CDR3 spans 14 residues. Germline loops: CDR1 SGHNT, CDR2 YYREEE (reference sequence). The CDR3 loop is CASSLTTAEETQYF. In DNA form, the CDR3 reads TGTGCCAGCAGCTTGACTACAGCGGAAGAGACCCAGTACTTC. The full variable domain, its missing parts supplied by reference TRBV5-4 and TRBJ2-5, is ETGVTQSPTHLIKTRGQQVTLRCSSQSGHNTVSWYQQALGQGPQFIFQYYREEENGRGNFPPRFSGLQFPNYSSELNVNALELDDSALYLCASSLTTAEETQYFGPGTRLLVL.

The rearrangement joins TRBV6-6 to TRBJ2-7, with D perhaps TRBD1 (5 bases). The length of the CDR3 is 14 residues. V shed 6 bases and J shed 3 bases, with 15 bases lying between them. Germline CDR1 is MNHNY and CDR2 is SVGAGI (reference sequence). The CDR3 loop reads CASRVKGKRYEQYF. The CDR3 DNA sequence: TGTGCCAGCAGGGTCAAGGGGAAACGCTACGAGCAGTACTTC.

This chain uses TRBV30 with TRBJ2-5, with D perhaps TRBD1 (6 bases). This CDR3 is 12 amino acids long. CDR1 and CDR2 from the germline V gene are GTSNPN and SVGIG (reference sequence). V shed 5 bases and J shed 10 bases, with 17 bases lying between them. Written as DNA, the CDR3 is TGTGCCTGGGTGGGGGACAACCGCGACCAGTACTTC. It encodes CAWVGDNRDQYF.

DNA for the CDR3: TGCGCCAGCAGCGGTACAGGGGGCGAGCAGTACTTC. Amino acids: CASSGTGGEQYF. The rearrangement links TRBV4-1 to TRBJ2-7; 8 bases are shared with TRBD1. The length of the CDR3 is 12 residues. The germline V gene encodes CDR1 MGHRA and CDR2 YSYEKL. Trimming at V came to 5 bases and at J to 6 bases, leaving 3 bases not matched to a gene.

In this sample, this clone turned up a few times. V gene TRBV7-3 combines with J gene TRBJ2-1; no firm D call. This CDR3 is 12 amino acids long. Germline CDR1 SGHTA, CDR2 FQGTGA. V was clipped by 5 bases and J by 10 bases, with 12 bases between them. CDR3 protein: CASSPDGAEQFF. The CDR3 DNA is TGTGCCAGCAGCCCAGATGGAGCCGAGCAGTTCTTC. Supplemented by reference TRBV7-3 and TRBJ2-1, the full variable domain reads GAGVSQTPSNKVTEKGKYVELRCDPISGHTALYWYRQSLGQGPEFLIYFQGTGAADDSGLPNDRFFAVRPEGSVSTLKIQRTERGDSAVYLCASSPDGAEQFFGPGTRLTVL.

This chain connects TRBV20-1 to TRBJ2-1; 7 nucleotides line up with TRBD1. Germline V gene sequence: CDR1 DFQATT, CDR2 SNEGSKA (reference sequence). This CDR3 spans 11 amino acids. The ends lost 6 bases at V and 7 bases at J; junction bases unmatched: 3. The CDR3 DNA reads TGCAGTGCGGGCAGGGGGAATGAGCAGTTCTTC. Its protein product is CSAGRGNEQFF.

The V and J genes are TRBV7-8 and TRBJ1-1; TRBD1 matches 11 bases. The CDR3 length is 14 residues. The J segment lost 6 bases and the V segment lost 6 bases, leaving 6 bases of the junction unmatched. In germline, CDR1 is SGHVS, CDR2 FQNEAQ. The CDR3 sequence: CASSSRTGGSEAFF. DNA of the CDR3: TGTGCCAGCAGTTCCCGGACAGGGGGCTCTGAAGCTTTCTTT.

The chain uses TRBV6-5 and TRBJ1-4, with D perhaps matching TRBD1 (5 bases). Trimming took 2 bases from V and 0 from J, leaving 10 bases between them. Per germline, CDR1 MNHEY and CDR2 SVGAGI. CDR3 length equals 16 residues. The CDR3 DNA sequence: TGTGCCAGCAGTTACGGGACTCTTCCAACTAATGAAAAACTGTTTTTT. Translating gives CASSYGTLPTNEKLFF.

The chain carries TRBV4-1 and TRBJ1-6, with D possibly matching TRBD1 (6 bases). The ends were cut back, 0 bases at V and 9 bases at J, with 15 bases in the middle. CDR3 size: 16 residues. Germline CDR1 MGHRA, CDR2 YSYEKL. CDR3 sequence: CASSQEGQGLGSPLHF. In nucleotides, the CDR3 is TGCGCCAGCAGCCAAGAAGGCCAGGGGCTGGGTTCACCCCTCCACTTT.

The rearrangement links TRBV7-9 to TRBJ1-1; a possible D gene is TRBD1 (5 bases). Germline lookup yields CDR1 SEHNR and CDR2 FQNEAQ (reference sequence). The CDR3 has 16 residues. V lost 3 bases to trimming and J lost 1 base, with 15 bases between them. The CDR3, as DNA: TGTGCCAGCAGCTTCGGGACTGAATTGAAGAACACTGAAGCTTTCTTT. Amino acids: CASSFGTELKNTEAFF.

The rearrangement uses TRBV7-9 and TRBJ2-3, with 11 positions matching TRBD2. There are 17 residues in the CDR3. V lost 5 bases, J lost 4 bases, and 11 bases stayed unmatched. The germline CDR1 and CDR2 sequences are SEHNR and FQNEAQ (reference sequence). The CDR3 nucleotides are TGTGCCAGCAGCCCAAGGGTTCTAGCGGGGGGCGCAGATACGCAGTATTTT. The encoded protein is CASSPRVLAGGADTQYF.

In this sample, this clone turned up a few times. The gene calls are TRBV6-5 and TRBJ2-1, with a weak D call TRBD1 (5 bases). V dropped 10 bases and J dropped 6 bases, with 10 bases sitting between them. CDR1 is MNHEY, CDR2 SVGAGI, per germline. The CDR3 sequence is 11 residues long. CDR3: CATFRGNEQFF. Here the CDR3 DNA reads TGTGCCACCTTTAGGGGCAATGAGCAGTTCTTC.

V is TRBV2 and J is TRBJ2-7; 7 bases map to TRBD1. V lost 3 bases, J lost 7 bases, and 12 bases stayed unmatched. CDR1 and CDR2 (germline): SNHLY, FYNNEI. The CDR3 is 15 residues long. CDR3 bases: TGTGCCAGCAGTGAGAGACAGGGAATCCTTAAGGAGCAGTACTTC. This gives the protein CASSERQGILKEQYF.

This chain joins TRBV5-4 and TRBJ2-7; maybe TRBD2 (6 bases). Germline assignment: CDR1 SGHNT and CDR2 YYREEE (reference sequence). V was cut by 2 bases and J by 2 bases, with 11 bases left in between. The CDR3 length is 14 residues. DNA of the CDR3: TGTGCCAGCAGCTTAGGAGGGAGCCCCTACGAGCAGTACTTC. Amino acid sequence: CASSLGGSPYEQYF.

The V call is TRBV7-9, the J call TRBJ1-3; 8 positions match TRBD1. CDR1 is SEHNR and CDR2 is FQNEAQ in the germline V gene (reference sequence). V was clipped by 5 bases and J by 3 bases; unmatched bases: 6. This CDR3 spans 15 amino acids. The CDR3 region has the DNA TGTGCCAGCAGCCGGACAGGGCAATATGGAAACACCATATATTTT. Protein sequence: CASSRTGQYGNTIYF.

The chain recombines TRBV7-3 with TRBJ2-3, with TRBD2 identical over 13 bases. This CDR3 contains 17 residues. Trimming at V came to 4 bases and at J to 4 bases, leaving 8 bases not matched to a gene. Germline CDR1 is SGHTA and CDR2 is FQGTGA. The DNA for the CDR3 is TGTGCCAGCAGCTCCACTAGCGGGGGGGCCGTGGCAGATACGCAGTATTTT. Its protein product is CASSSTSGGAVADTQYF. Using reference TRBV7-3 and TRBJ2-3 for the parts outside the CDR3, the full variable domain is GAGVSQTPSNKVTEKGKYVELRCDPISGHTALYWYRQSLGQGPEFLIYFQGTGAADDSGLPNDRFFAVRPEGSVSTLKIQRTERGDSAVYLCASSSTSGGAVADTQYFGPGTRLTVL.

J is TRBJ2-3 and V is TRBV9, with 9 nucleotides matching TRBD1. CDR1 SGDLS and CDR2 YYNGEE come from the germline V gene. This CDR3 is 16 amino acids long. V dropped 3 bases and J dropped 2; count of bases not matched to a gene: 7. This CDR3 is CASSDPGQGTTDTQYF. CDR3 bases: TGTGCCAGCAGCGATCCGGGACAGGGTACCACAGATACGCAGTATTTT.